Ten or more counts support the clone carrying this TCR beta chain. Its cognate antigen is unknown. Each CDR3 protein is one row after TCRdb ran MiXCR on the 5' RACE reads. The repertoire holds over 10,000 distinct CDR3 sequences, approximately 5.4% seen once, with roughly 10% in the top ten. The data belong to a study of spatial heterogeneity in lung cancer. Findings and limits, study-wide: It was found that expanded intratumoral alpha and beta TCR counts tracked tumor mutation counts.

Time point noted: sample taken at primary tumor resection. Whole RNA was taken from tumor, nontumor lung or frozen PBMC; it was then sequenced unsorted. This CDR3 region has 12 residues. CDR1 is DFQATT and CDR2 is SNEGSKA in the germline V gene (reference sequence). J was trimmed by 4 bases and V by 7 bases; bases with no gene match: 4. This rearrangement joins TRBV20-1 to TRBJ2-5; TRBD2 matches 9 bases. This material consisted of lung tumor tissue, taken at surgery. This TCR was recovered from a female donor with early-stage non-small cell lung cancer. The CDR3 sequence: CSEGTSRETQYF. DNA of the CDR3: TGCAGTGAGGGGACTAGCCGAGAGACCCAGTACTTC.